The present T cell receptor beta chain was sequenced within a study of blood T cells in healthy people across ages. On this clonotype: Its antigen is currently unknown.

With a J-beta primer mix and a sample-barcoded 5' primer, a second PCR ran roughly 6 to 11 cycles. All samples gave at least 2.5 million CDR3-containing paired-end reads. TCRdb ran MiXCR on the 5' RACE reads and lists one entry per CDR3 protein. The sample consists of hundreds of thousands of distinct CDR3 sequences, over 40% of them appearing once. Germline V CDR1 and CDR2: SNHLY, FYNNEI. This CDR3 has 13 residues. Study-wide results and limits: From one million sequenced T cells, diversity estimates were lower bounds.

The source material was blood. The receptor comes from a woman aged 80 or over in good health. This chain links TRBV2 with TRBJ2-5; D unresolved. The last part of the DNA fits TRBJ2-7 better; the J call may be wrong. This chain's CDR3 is CASNGKGPYEQYF. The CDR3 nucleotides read TGTGCCAGCAACGGTAAAGGGCCCTACGAGCAGTACTTC.